This TCR beta chain was sequenced in a study of T cell repertoires in cytomegalovirus infection. The study, taken as a whole, reports: Across the ex vivo response, the dominant clonotypes were HLA-C-restricted CMV-specific TCR beta clonotypes.

TCRdb re-derived calls from the reads in MiXCR, one entry per CDR3 protein. Seen here are fewer than 400,000 distinct CDR3 sequences, 15% to 20% observed once, and the top ten hold 7.5% to 9.5%. This clonotype was counted between two and nine times. What it binds is not known. Losses at the gene ends were 5 bases for V and 8 bases for J; bases not matched to a gene: 8. This CDR3 is built from 14 residues. Looked up from germline, CDR1 is SGHTA and CDR2 is FQGNSA. V usage is TRBV7-2 and J usage is TRBJ2-1; 8 bases are shared with TRBD2. This TCR was sampled from a human donor in good health (CMV status not recorded). Some clones in this sample may be carry-over from other donors' samples. Sample: PBMCs. CDR3 DNA sequence: TGTGCCAGCAGCAGAGGACTAGCTGCCGATGAGCAGTTCTTC. As protein: CASSRGLAADEQFF.